This TCR beta chain was captured by sequencing in a study of T cell repertoires in cytomegalovirus infection. Study-level results: Ex vivo, HLA-C-restricted CMV-specific TCR beta clonotypes prevailed over the rest of the response.

The CDR3 loop spans 15 amino acids. The V and J ends lost 3 bases and 6 bases, in that order; junction bases with no gene match: 9. Germline-derived CDR1 and CDR2 are SNHLY and FYNNEI. To note about this clonotype: No antigen is known for it.

TCRdb reanalysed the reads using MiXCR and keeps one entry per CDR3 protein. Here the sample spans 570,000 or so distinct CDR3 sequences, about 40% being singletons. The J gene is TRBJ1-2, the V gene TRBV2, with 8 bases fitting TRBD1. Sequenced material: cultured PBMCs, taken from culture after CMV antigen stimulation. The origin of this receptor is a human donor in good health (CMV status not recorded). Some clones in this sample may be carry-over from other donors' samples. The CDR3 DNA reads as TGTGCCAGCAGTGAGATACCACAGGGGGTGGATGGCTACACCTTC. It codes for CASSEIPQGVDGYTF.